The 17 T cell receptor beta chains given below trace back to one sample, sequenced in a study of Tregs in tolerant kidney transplant recipients. The assay was immunoSEQ multiplex PCR, and TCRdb's table has in-frame clones only and misses some. The profile shows about 110,000 clones, about 90% of them singletons. The sample here was CD4+ T cells from blood, taken before the transplant. The receptors shown here come from a human donor who received a combined kidney and bone marrow transplant.

The chain recombines TRBV10-3 with TRBJ1-5; TRBD1 matches at 11 bases. The V gene end was trimmed by 8 bases and the J gene end by 5 bases; junction bases not matched to a gene: 8. Germline CDR1 and CDR2: ENHRY and SYGVKD. The CDR3 covers 15 residues. In DNA form, the CDR3 reads TGTGCCATCGGGGGACTGGGACAGGGGGATCAGCCCCAGCATTTT. Its protein product is CAIGGLGQGDQPQHF.

The chain couples TRBV10-3 to TRBJ1-1, with TRBD1 identical over 11 bases. The CDR3 is made up of 15 amino acids. Per germline, CDR1 ENHRY and CDR2 SYGVKD. Losses at the gene ends were 8 bases for V and 4 bases for J; bases not matched to a gene: 9. This CDR3 is CAIGREGTGGTEAFF. The CDR3 coding sequence is TGTGCCATCGGCCGTGAAGGGACAGGGGGCACTGAAGCTTTCTTT.

The V and J genes are TRBV7-2 and TRBJ2-7, with 10 bases aligning to TRBD2. V lost 5 bases, J lost 5 bases, and 9 bases stayed unmatched. Germline assignment: CDR1 SGHTA and CDR2 FQGNSA. The CDR3 is made up of 15 amino acids. CDR3 sequence: CASSLGLARNNEQYF. The CDR3 coding sequence is TGTGCCAGCAGCCTGGGACTAGCGAGGAATAACGAGCAGTACTTC.

This clone appeared once. The chain employs TRBV5-4 and TRBJ2-7, with 7 bases that match TRBD1. The trim removed 1 base at V and 0 bases at J, leaving 7 bases unmatched. The CDR3 covers 16 residues. The germline V gene has CDR1 SGHNT and CDR2 YYREEE (reference sequence). The CDR3 DNA reads as TGTGCCAGCAGCTTGTATACAGGGGCTAGCTCCTACGAGCAGTACTTC. Translated: CASSLYTGASSYEQYF.

This chain links TRBV19 with TRBJ2-2; weak D call: TRBD2 (5 bases). V lost 5 bases, J lost 5 bases, and 12 bases lay in between. The CDR3 length is 14 residues. Germline CDR1 LNHDA, CDR2 SQIVND (reference sequence). The CDR3 loop is CASSQTTRTGELFF. For the CDR3, the DNA is TGTGCCAGTAGTCAGACTACCAGGACCGGGGAGCTGTTTTTT.

J is TRBJ2-3 and V is TRBV7-4; D possibly corresponds to TRBD1 (6 bases). The V and J ends lost 3 bases and 3 bases respectively, with 13 bases between them. This CDR3 region has 15 residues. Germline V gene lookup returns CDR1 SGHVT and CDR2 SQSDAQ. The DNA of the CDR3 is TGTGCCAGCAGCTTGGTAGGGGGTGGGACAGATACGCAGTATTTT. This sequence encodes CASSLVGGGTDTQYF. Variable domain in full (rest from reference TRBV7-4 and TRBJ2-3): GAGVSQSPRYKVAKRGRDVALRCDSISGHVTLYWYRQTLGQGSEVLTYSQSDAQRDKSGRPSGRFSAERPERSVSTLKIQRTEQGDSAVYLCASSLVGGGTDTQYFGPGTRLTVL.

The chain carries TRBV5-1 and TRBJ2-2; TRBD2 aligns across 13 bases. The germline V gene encodes CDR1 SGHRS and CDR2 YFSETQ. The CDR3 is 15 residues long. V shed 5 bases and J 6 bases; nucleotides not matched to a gene: 4. CDR3 residues: CASSGLAGEAGELFF. For the CDR3, the DNA is TGCGCCAGCAGTGGACTAGCGGGAGAGGCCGGGGAGCTGTTTTTT.

The rearrangement uses TRBV6-4 and TRBJ2-1; a possible D gene is TRBD1 (5 bases). The CDR3 consists of 16 residues. CDR1 is MRHNA and CDR2 is SNTAGT in the germline V gene. Between the trimmed V and J ends, which lost 5 bases and 4 bases, there was a span of 18 bases. This CDR3 is CASSPQGFWPYNEQFF. CDR3 sequence (DNA): TGTGCCAGCAGTCCCCAGGGATTCTGGCCTTACAATGAGCAGTTCTTC.

V gene TRBV5-1 combines with J gene TRBJ2-3, with 8 bases identical to TRBD2. From germline, CDR1 is SGHRS and CDR2 YFSETQ. The J segment lost 4 bases and the V segment lost 1 base, leaving 5 bases of the junction unmatched. This CDR3 spans 15 amino acids. The CDR3 DNA follows: TGCGCCAGCAGCTTGCCCGGGGGGGAGTCAGATACGCAGTATTTT. This encodes CASSLPGGESDTQYF.

The chain employs TRBV5-4 and TRBJ2-7, with D possibly matching TRBD1 (5 bases). Looked up from germline, CDR1 is SGHNT and CDR2 is YYREEE (reference sequence). The CDR3 runs 14 residues. V was clipped by 3 bases and J by 2 bases, with 12 bases between them. The CDR3 reads CASSSVQGTYEQYF. The CDR3 coding sequence is TGTGCCAGCAGCTCCGTCCAGGGCACCTACGAGCAGTACTTC.

J is TRBJ2-7 and V is TRBV6-5, with TRBD1 identical over 9 bases. Trimming cost V 5 bases and J 3 bases; bases outside gene matches: 5. CDR3 length: 14 amino acids. CDR1 is MNHEY and CDR2 is SVGAGI in the germline V gene. The CDR3 sequence: CASSNTGGGYEQYF. The CDR3 DNA sequence: TGTGCCAGCAGTAATACAGGGGGCGGCTACGAGCAGTACTTC.

The V call is TRBV5-8, the J call TRBJ2-5, with D perhaps TRBD2 (5 bases). The V gene lost 4 bases and the J gene lost 6 bases, with 28 bases spanning the gap. Germline-derived CDR1 and CDR2 are SGHTS and YDEGEE. This CDR3 has 18 amino acids. CDR3 DNA: TGTGCCAGCAGCCCGATCGTAGGTCCCGGACTCAAAGAGAAGACCCAGTACTTC. Amino acids: CASSPIVGPGLKEKTQYF.

This chain joins TRBV15 and TRBJ1-2; TRBD1 matches 12 bases. Germline V gene lookup returns CDR1 LNHNV and CDR2 YYDKDF (reference sequence). The CDR3 is 17 amino acids. Unmatched junction bases numbered 11, after V lost 3 bases and J lost 6 bases. In nucleotides, the CDR3 is TGTGCCACCAGCAGGGGGTCTGGGACAGGGGGCGCGGATGGCTACACCTTC. The encoded protein is CATSRGSGTGGADGYTF.

V usage is TRBV29-1 and J usage is TRBJ1-3; 7 bases are shared with TRBD1. V shed 6 bases and J 0 bases; nucleotides not matched to a gene: 5. The CDR3 is made up of 14 amino acids. CDR1 is SQVTM and CDR2 is ANQGSEA in the germline V gene. The CDR3 coding sequence is TGCAGCGTCGCGGACAGGAGCTCTGGAAACACCATATATTTT. Translation gives CSVADRSSGNTIYF. Supplemented by reference TRBV29-1 and TRBJ1-3, the full variable domain reads SAVISQKPSRDICQRGTSLTIQCQVDSQVTMMFWYRQQPGQSLTLIATANQGSEATYESGFVIDKFPISRPNLTFSTLTVSNMSPEDSSIYLCSVADRSSGNTIYFGEGSWLTVV.

The rearrangement uses TRBV28 and TRBJ1-1, with D possibly TRBD1 on 6 matching bases. Trimming cost V 10 bases and J 4 bases, with 13 bases left between them. The CDR3 has 12 residues. The germline V gene encodes CDR1 MDHEN and CDR2 SYDVKM. The CDR3 protein is CAIQTRGTEAFF. In DNA, the CDR3 is TGTGCCATCCAGACCAGGGGCACTGAAGCTTTCTTT. The variable domain in full, completed from reference TRBV28 and TRBJ1-1, reads DVKVTQSSRYLVKRTGEKVFLECVQDMDHENMFWYRQDPGLGLRLIYFSYDVKMKEKGDIPEGYSVSREKKERFSLILESASTNQTSMYLCAIQTRGTEAFFGQGTRLTVV.

This clone was detected once. The V call is TRBV29-1, the J call TRBJ2-7, with D unresolved. V gave up 6 bases and J gave up 3 bases, with 18 bases separating them. The CDR3 is 14 amino acids. Germline-derived CDR1 and CDR2 are SQVTM and ANQGSEA. This chain's CDR3 is CSVRLFPSDYEQYF. The CDR3 coding sequence is TGCAGCGTCCGACTTTTCCCCTCCGACTACGAGCAGTACTTC.

The rearrangement joins TRBV6-5 to TRBJ2-7, with a tentative D call TRBD1 (7 bases). The ends were cut back, 6 bases at V and 3 bases at J, with 15 bases in the middle. In germline, CDR1 is MNHEY, CDR2 SVGAGI. CDR3 length: 14 residues. The CDR3 nucleotides read TGTGCCAGCAGCCCAGGGGGGAGGTACTACGAGCAGTACTTC. Its protein product is CASSPGGRYYEQYF.